The rows below give T cell receptor beta chains drawn from one sample of a study of radiation and T cells in renal cell carcinoma. TCRdb keeps only in-frame clones here, not all; method: immunoSEQ multiplex PCR. The sample consists of some 150,000 clones, over 65% of them appearing once. This sample comprised blood, obtained from a patient whose treatment included radiotherapy and nephrectomy. The receptors come from a woman between 45 and 60 years old with renal cell carcinoma. CDR3s include the opening cysteine and the closing phenylalanine or tryptophan. Fields, in order: V gene, D gene, clone size, J gene, CDR3 DNA, CDR3 protein. The D gene is left open where the match is weak. For some rows the clone size is stated as once, few or many, or as a class when expanded; others skip it.

>TRBV5-1|NA|NA|TRBJ1-5
TGCGCCAGCAGCTCCGGACAAAGCAATCAGCCCCAGCATTTT
CASSSGQSNQPQHF
>TRBV9|NA|NA|TRBJ2-2
TGTGCCAGCAGCGGTCCGGGACAGAACACCGGGGAGCTGTTTTTT
CASSGPGQNTGELFF
>TRBV6-5|NA|NA|TRBJ1-1
TGTGCCAGCAGTTTCGTTGGGTCGGGCACTGAAGCTTTCTTT
CASSFVGSGTEAFF
>TRBV5-3|NA|once|TRBJ2-3
TGTGCCAGAACCGTACTACCCGAGACAGATACGCAGTATTTT
CARTVLPETDTQYF
>TRBV6-5|NA|NA|TRBJ2-5
TGTGCCAGCAGTCTGGACAGACAAGAGACCCAGTACTTC
CASSLDRQETQYF
>TRBV6-5|TRBD1|NA|TRBJ2-7
TGTGCCAGCAGCTCAACAGGGGGCATATACGAGCAGTACTTC
CASSSTGGIYEQYF
>TRBV7-2|NA|NA|TRBJ1-1
TGTGCCAGCAGCTATCAGATTTTCGCTGAAGCTTTCTTT
CASSYQIFAEAFF
>TRBV6-5|NA|NA|TRBJ2-7
TGTGCCAGCAGTAAGCCGGACGGCTACGAGCAGTACTTC
CASSKPDGYEQYF
>TRBV27|NA|NA|TRBJ2-7
TGTGCCAGCACCTACGGGGGCGAGCAGTACTTC
CASTYGGEQYF
>TRBV6-1|NA|few|TRBJ2-3
TGTGCCAGCGCTACGGGGGAGCGGGCAGATACGCAGTATTTT
CASATGERADTQYF
>TRBV2|NA|NA|TRBJ1-4
TGTGCCAGCACCGACAGGCAGGCCGTTGGAAAACTGTTTTTT
CASTDRQAVGKLFF